This T cell receptor (beta chain) was sequenced in a study of blood T cell repertoires in COVID-19. About the research overall: The United States, Italy and Spain were the sources of the acute and convalescent COVID-19 samples. In each case, the material was cDNA or gDNA derived from T cells, B-cell-depleted T cells, or PBMCs.

Sequencing used immunoSEQ multiplex PCR; TCRdb keeps in-frame clones, though not all of them. The table records over 150,000 clones, roughly nine tenths of them present only once. This TCR was sampled from a woman aged 45-65 years who had recovered from COVID-19. Sequenced material: PBMCs or T cells enriched from blood (not recorded which).

CDR3 nucleotide sequence: TGTGCCAGCGGCCGATACGGGAGCACAGATACGCAGTATTTT. It translates to CASGRYGSTDTQYF. The V gene is TRBV7-9, the J gene TRBJ2-3; unclear D gene. In germline, CDR1 is SEHNR, CDR2 FQNEAQ (reference sequence). There are 14 residues in the CDR3. Trimming removed 8 bases at V and 0 bases at J, with 12 bases between.